Listed here are 4 T cell receptor beta chains from one sample, sequenced in a study of cytomegalovirus exposure and HLA in healthy donors. The PCR contained 60 Vbeta and 13 Jbeta primers. The assay was immunoSEQ multiplex PCR, and TCRdb's table has in-frame clones only and misses some. The sample consists of around 210,000 clones, roughly 78% of them appearing once. The sequencing sample was made of PBMCs. These receptors all come from a boy younger than 18 in good health and CMV-seronegative.

This clone was seen only a few times. The chain carries TRBV20-1 and TRBJ1-1, with D unclear. Germline CDR1 DFQATT, CDR2 SNEGSKA (reference sequence). V was shortened by 6 bases and J by 7 bases, with 12 bases between the two germline ends. CDR3 length equals 11 residues. CDR3 nucleotide sequence: TGCAGTGCCGAGCCACGGAGTGAAGCTTTCTTT. This gives the protein CSAEPRSEAFF.

This rearrangement joins TRBV11-3 to TRBJ1-4; 8 bases are a match to TRBD1. Germline CDR1 reads SGHNT; CDR2 reads YENEEA. The CDR3 has 16 residues. V shed 5 bases and J 0 bases; nucleotides not matched to a gene: 5. The chain's CDR3 is CASSTGTGATNEKLFF. The DNA for the CDR3 is TGTGCCAGCAGCACGGGGACAGGCGCAACTAATGAAAAACTGTTTTTT. Combining the CDR3 with reference TRBV11-3 and TRBJ1-4 gives the whole variable domain EAGVVQSPRYKIIEKKQPVAFWCNPISGHNTLYWYLQNLGQGPELLIRYENEEAVDDSQLPKDRFSAERLKGVDSTLKIQPAELGDSAVYLCASSTGTGATNEKLFFGSGTQLSVL.

The chain has TRBV29-1 and TRBJ1-1; TRBD1 matches at 7 bases. The germline CDR1 and CDR2 sequences are SQVTM and ANQGSEA. V trimming: 7 bases; J trimming: 0 bases; junction bases outside the gene matches: 8. The CDR3 sequence is 14 residues long. The CDR3 DNA follows: TGCAGCGGTGCCCCGACAGGGATGAACACTGAAGCTTTCTTT. Its translation is CSGAPTGMNTEAFF.

The CDR3 is CASSPYRAPIYF. The DNA of the CDR3 is TGTGCCAGTAGTCCATACAGGGCGCCCATATATTTT. The rearrangement links TRBV19 to TRBJ1-3; a possible D gene is TRBD1 (6 bases). V lost 5 bases to trimming and J lost 11 bases, with 13 bases between them. Germline CDR1 is LNHDA and CDR2 is SQIVND (reference sequence). CDR3 length: 12 amino acids.